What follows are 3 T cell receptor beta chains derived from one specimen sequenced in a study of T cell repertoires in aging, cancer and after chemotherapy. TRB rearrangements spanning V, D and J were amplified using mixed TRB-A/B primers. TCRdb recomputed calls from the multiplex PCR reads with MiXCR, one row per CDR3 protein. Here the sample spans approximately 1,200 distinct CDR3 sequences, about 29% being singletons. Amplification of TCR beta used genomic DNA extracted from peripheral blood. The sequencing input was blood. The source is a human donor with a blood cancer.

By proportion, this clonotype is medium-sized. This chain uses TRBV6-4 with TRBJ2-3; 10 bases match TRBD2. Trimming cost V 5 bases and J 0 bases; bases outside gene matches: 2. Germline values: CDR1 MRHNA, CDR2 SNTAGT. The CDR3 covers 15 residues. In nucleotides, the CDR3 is TGTGCCAGCAGTCCGACTAGCGGGAGCACAGATACGCAGTATTTT. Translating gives CASSPTSGSTDTQYF.

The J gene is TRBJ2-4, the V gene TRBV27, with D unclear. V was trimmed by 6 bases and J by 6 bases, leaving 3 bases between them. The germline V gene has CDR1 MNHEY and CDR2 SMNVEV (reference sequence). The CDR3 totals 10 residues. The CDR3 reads CASSSNIQYF. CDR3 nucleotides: TGTGCCAGCAGCTCAAACATTCAGTACTTC.

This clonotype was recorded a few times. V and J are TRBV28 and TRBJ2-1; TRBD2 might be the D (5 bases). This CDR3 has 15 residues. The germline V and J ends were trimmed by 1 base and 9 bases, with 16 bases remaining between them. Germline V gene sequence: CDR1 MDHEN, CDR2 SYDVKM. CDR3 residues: CASSLSGLAGVEQFF. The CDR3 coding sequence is TGTGCCAGCAGTTTATCCGGCCTAGCTGGGGTTGAGCAGTTCTTC.